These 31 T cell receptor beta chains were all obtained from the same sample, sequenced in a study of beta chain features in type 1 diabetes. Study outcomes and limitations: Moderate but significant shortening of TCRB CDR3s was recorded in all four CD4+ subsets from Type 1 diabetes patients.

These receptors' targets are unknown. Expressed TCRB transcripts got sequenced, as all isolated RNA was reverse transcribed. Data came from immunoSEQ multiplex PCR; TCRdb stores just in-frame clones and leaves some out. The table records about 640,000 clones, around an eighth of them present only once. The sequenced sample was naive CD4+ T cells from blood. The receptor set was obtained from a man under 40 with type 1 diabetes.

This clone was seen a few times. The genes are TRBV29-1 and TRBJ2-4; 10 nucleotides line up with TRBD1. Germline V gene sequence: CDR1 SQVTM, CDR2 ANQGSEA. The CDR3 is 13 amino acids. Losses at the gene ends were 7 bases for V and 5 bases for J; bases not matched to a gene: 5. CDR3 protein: CSAGTGVENIQYF. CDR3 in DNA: TGCAGCGCCGGGACAGGGGTTGAAAACATTCAGTACTTC.

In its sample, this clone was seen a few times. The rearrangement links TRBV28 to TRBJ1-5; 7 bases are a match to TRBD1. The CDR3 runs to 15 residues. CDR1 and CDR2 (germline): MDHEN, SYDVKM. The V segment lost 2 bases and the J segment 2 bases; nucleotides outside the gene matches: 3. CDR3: CASSLVGGGNQPQHF. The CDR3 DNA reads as TGTGCCAGCAGTTTAGTAGGGGGCGGCAATCAGCCCCAGCATTTT.

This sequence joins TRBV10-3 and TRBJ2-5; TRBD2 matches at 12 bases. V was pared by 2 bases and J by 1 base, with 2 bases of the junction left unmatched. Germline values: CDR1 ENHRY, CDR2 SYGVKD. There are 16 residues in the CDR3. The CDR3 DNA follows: TGTGCCATCAGTGAGCCGACTAGCGGGGGCCAAGAGACCCAGTACTTC. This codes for CAISEPTSGGQETQYF.

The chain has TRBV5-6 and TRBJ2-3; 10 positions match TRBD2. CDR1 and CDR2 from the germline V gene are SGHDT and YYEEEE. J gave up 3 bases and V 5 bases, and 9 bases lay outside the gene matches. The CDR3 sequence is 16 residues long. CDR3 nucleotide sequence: TGTGCCAGCAGTAACAAACTAGCGGGGCCGACAGATACGCAGTATTTT. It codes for CASSNKLAGPTDTQYF. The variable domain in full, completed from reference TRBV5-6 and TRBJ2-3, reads DAGVTQSPTHLIKTRGQQVTLRCSPKSGHDTVSWYQQALGQGPQFIFQYYEEEERQRGNFPDRFSGHQFPNYSSELNVNALLLGDSALYLCASSNKLAGPTDTQYFGPGTRLTVL.

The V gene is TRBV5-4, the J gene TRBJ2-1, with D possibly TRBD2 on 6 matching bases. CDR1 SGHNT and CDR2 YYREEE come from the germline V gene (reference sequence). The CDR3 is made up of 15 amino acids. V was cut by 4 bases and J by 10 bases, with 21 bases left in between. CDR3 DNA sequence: TGTGCCAGCAGCCCCACCGGGACTGGCGGGTCCGAGCAGTTCTTC. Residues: CASSPTGTGGSEQFF.

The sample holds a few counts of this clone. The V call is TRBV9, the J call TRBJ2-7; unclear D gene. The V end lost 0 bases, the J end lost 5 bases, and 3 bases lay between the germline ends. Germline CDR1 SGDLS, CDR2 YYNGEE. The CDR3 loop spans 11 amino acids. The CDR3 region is CASSVGNEQYF. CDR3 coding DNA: TGTGCCAGCAGCGTAGGGAACGAGCAGTACTTC.

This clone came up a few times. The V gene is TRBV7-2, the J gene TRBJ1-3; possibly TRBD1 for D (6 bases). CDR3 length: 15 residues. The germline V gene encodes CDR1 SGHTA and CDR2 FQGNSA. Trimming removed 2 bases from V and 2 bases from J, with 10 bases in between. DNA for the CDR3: TGTGCCAGCAGCTTATCAGGGGCCGCTGGAAACACCATATATTTT. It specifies CASSLSGAAGNTIYF.

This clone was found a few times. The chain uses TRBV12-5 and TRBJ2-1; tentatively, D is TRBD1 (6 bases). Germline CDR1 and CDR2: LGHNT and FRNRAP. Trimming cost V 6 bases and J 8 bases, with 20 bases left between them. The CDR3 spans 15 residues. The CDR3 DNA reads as TGTGCTAGTGGGTCAACAGGGTTTTCGGGCGATGAGCAGTTCTTC. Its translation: CASGSTGFSGDEQFF.

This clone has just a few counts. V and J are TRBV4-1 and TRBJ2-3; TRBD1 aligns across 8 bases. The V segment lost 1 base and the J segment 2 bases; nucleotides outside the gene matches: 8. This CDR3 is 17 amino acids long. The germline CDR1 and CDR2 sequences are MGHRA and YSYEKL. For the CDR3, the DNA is TGCGCCAGCAGCCAAGGAACTACAGGGGGGATCACAGATACGCAGTATTTT. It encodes CASSQGTTGGITDTQYF.

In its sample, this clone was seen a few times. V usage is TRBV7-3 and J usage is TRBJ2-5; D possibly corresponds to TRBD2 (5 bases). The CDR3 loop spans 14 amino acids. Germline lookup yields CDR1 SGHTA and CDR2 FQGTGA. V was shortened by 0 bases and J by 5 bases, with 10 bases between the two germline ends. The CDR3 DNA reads TGTGCCAGCAGCTTAACCGGGATTGGGGAGACCCAGTACTTC. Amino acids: CASSLTGIGETQYF.

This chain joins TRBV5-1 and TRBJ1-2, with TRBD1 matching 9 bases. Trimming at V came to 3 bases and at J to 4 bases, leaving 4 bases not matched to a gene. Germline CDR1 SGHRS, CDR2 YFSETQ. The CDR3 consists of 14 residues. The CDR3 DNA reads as TGCGCCAGCAGCTCGGGACAGGGTAGCTATGGCTACACCTTC. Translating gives CASSSGQGSYGYTF.

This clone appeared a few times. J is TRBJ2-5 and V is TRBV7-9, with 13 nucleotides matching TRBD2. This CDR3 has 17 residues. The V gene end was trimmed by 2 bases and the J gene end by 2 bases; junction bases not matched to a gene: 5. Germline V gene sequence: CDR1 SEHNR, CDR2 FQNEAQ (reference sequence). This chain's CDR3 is CASSLRRLAGGQETQYF. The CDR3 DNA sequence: TGTGCCAGCAGCTTACGTAGACTAGCGGGGGGACAAGAGACCCAGTACTTC.

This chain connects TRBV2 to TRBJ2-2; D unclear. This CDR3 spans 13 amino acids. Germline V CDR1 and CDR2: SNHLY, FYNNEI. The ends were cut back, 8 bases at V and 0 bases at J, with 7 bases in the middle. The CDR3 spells CASRWTNTGELFF. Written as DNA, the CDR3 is TGTGCCAGCCGTTGGACGAACACCGGGGAGCTGTTTTTT.

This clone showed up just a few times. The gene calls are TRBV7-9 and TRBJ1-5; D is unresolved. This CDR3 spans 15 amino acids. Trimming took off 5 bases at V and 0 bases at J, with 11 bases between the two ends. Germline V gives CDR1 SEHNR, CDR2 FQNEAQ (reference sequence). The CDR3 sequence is CASSNLGYSNQPQHF. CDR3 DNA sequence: TGTGCCAGCAGCAATCTGGGGTATAGCAATCAGCCCCAGCATTTT.

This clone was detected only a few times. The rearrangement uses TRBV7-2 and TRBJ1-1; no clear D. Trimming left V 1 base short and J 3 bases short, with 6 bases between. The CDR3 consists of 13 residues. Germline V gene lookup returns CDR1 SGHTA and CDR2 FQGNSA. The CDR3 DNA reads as TGTGCCAGCAGCTTAGGGGAGGACACTGAAGCTTTCTTT. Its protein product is CASSLGEDTEAFF.

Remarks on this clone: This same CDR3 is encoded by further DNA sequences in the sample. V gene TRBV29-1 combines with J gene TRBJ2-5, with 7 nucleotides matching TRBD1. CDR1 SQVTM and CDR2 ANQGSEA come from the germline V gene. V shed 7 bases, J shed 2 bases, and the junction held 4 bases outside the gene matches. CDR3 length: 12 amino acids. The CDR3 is CSAGTVQETQYF. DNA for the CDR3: TGCAGCGCAGGGACAGTTCAAGAGACCCAGTACTTC.

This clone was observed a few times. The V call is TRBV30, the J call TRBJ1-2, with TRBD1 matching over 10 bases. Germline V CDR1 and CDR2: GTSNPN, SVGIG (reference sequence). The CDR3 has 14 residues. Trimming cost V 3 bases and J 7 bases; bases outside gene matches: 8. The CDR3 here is CAWSSDRGLSGYTF. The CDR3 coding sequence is TGTGCCTGGAGCTCAGACAGGGGGCTGTCTGGCTACACCTTC.

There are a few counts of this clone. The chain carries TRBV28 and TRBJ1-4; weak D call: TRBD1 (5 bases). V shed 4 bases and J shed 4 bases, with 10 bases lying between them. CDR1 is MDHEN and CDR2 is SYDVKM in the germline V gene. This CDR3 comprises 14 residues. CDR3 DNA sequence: TGTGCCAGCAGTTCCACAGGAATTAATGAAAAACTGTTTTTT. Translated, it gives CASSSTGINEKLFF.

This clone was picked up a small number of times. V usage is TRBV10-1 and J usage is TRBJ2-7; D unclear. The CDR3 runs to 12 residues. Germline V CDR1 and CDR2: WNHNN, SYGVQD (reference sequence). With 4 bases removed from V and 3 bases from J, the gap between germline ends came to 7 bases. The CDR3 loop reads CASSGTVYEQYF. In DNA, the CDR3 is TGCGCCAGCAGTGGGACGGTCTACGAGCAGTACTTC.

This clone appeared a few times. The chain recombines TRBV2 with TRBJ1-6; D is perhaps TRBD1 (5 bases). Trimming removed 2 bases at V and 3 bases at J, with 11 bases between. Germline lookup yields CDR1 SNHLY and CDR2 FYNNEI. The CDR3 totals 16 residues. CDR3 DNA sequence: TGTGCCAGCAGTGAACGGGGCGGCAACTATAATTCACCCCTCCACTTT. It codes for CASSERGGNYNSPLHF. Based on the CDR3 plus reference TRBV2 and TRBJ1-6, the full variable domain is EPEVTQTPSHQVTQMGQEVILRCVPISNHLYFYWYRQILGQKVEFLVSFYNNEISEKSEIFDDQFSVERPDGSNFTLKIRSTKLEDSAMYFCASSERGGNYNSPLHFGNGTRLTVT.

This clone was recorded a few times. CDR3 sequence: CASSYSLRPNEQYF. DNA of the CDR3: TGTGCCAGCAGTTACTCATTGCGGCCCAACGAGCAGTACTTC. The rearrangement uses TRBV6-5 and TRBJ2-7; D unclear. CDR3 length: 14 amino acids. V was clipped by 0 bases and J by 5 bases, with 11 bases between them. Germline V lookup: CDR1 MNHEY, CDR2 SVGAGI.

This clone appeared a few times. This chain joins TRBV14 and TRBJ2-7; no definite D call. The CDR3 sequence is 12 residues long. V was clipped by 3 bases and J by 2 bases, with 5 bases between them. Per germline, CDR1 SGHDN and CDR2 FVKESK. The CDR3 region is CASSQVTYEQYF. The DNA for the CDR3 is TGTGCCAGCAGCCAGGTTACCTACGAGCAGTACTTC.

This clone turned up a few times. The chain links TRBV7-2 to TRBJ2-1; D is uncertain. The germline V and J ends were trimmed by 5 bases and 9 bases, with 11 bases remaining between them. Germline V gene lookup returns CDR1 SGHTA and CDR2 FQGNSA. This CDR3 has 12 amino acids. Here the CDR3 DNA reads TGTGCCAGCAGCCTCGTCACGGGTGAGCAGTTCTTC. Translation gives CASSLVTGEQFF.

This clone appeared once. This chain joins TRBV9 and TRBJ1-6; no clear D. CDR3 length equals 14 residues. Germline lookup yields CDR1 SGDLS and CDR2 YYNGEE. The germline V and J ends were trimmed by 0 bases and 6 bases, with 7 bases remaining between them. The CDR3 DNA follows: TGTGCCAGCAGCGTAGTTGCGTCTAATTCACCCCTCCACTTT. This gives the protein CASSVVASNSPLHF.

CDR3: CASSLGQQETQYF. DNA for the CDR3: TGTGCCAGCAGCTTGGGGCAGCAAGAGACCCAGTACTTC. This rearrangement joins TRBV7-9 to TRBJ2-5, with a possible D match to TRBD1 (5 bases). V dropped 3 bases and J dropped 2 bases, with 7 bases sitting between them. Germline V gene lookup returns CDR1 SEHNR and CDR2 FQNEAQ (reference sequence). The length of the CDR3 is 13 residues.

This CDR3 is CSVGQRGNTEAFF. In nucleotides, the CDR3 is TGCAGCGTGGGACAGAGGGGGAACACTGAAGCTTTCTTT. This chain uses TRBV29-1 with TRBJ1-1; TRBD1 matches 7 bases. The CDR3 totals 13 residues. The J segment lost 1 base and the V segment lost 6 bases, leaving 5 bases of the junction unmatched. Germline CDR1 and CDR2: SQVTM and ANQGSEA.

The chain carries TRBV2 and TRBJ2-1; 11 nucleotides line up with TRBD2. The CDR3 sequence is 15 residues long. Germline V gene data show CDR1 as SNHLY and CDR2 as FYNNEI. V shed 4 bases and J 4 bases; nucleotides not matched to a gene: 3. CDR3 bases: TGTGCCAGCAGTGGTCGACTAGCGGGGTACAATGAGCAGTTCTTC. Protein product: CASSGRLAGYNEQFF.

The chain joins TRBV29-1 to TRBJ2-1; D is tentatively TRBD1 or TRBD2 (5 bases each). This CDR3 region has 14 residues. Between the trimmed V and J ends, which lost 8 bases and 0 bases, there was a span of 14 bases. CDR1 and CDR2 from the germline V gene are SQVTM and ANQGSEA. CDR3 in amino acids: CSTLGELSYNEQFF. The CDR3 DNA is TGCAGCACCCTGGGGGAGCTCTCCTACAATGAGCAGTTCTTC.

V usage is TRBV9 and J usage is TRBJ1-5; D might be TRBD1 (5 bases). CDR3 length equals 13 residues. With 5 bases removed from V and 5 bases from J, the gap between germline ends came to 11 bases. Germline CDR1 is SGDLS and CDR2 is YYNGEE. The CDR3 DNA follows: TGTGCCAGCAGTGGGGACTTCCATCAGCCCCAGCATTTT. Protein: CASSGDFHQPQHF.

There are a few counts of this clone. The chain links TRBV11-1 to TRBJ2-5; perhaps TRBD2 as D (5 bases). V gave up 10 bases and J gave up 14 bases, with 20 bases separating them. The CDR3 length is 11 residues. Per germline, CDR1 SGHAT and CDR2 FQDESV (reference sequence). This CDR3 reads CATQRETRDYF. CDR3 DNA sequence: TGTGCCACCCAGAGAGAGACGAGGGATTACTTC.

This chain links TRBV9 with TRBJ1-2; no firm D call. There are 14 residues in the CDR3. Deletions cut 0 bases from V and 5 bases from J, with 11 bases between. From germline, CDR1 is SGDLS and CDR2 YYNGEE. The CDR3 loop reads CASSVESTGYGYTF. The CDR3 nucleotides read TGTGCCAGCAGCGTAGAAAGCACGGGGTATGGCTACACCTTC.